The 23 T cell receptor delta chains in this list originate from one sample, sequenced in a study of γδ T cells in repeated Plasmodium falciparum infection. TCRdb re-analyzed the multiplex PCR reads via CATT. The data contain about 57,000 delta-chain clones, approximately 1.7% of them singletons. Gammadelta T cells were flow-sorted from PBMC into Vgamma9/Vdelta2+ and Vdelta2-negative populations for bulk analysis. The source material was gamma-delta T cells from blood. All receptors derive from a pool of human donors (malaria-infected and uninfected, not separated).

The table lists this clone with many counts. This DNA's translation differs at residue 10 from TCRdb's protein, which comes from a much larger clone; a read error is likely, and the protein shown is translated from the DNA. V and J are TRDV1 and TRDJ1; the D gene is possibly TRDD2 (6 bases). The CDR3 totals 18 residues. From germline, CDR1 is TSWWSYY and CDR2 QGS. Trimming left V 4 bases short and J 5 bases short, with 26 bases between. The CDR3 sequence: CALGGTFPTRVLVDKLIF. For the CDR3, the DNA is TGTGCTCTTGGGGGCACCTTCCCCACTCGGGTCCTAGTGGATAAACTCATCTTT.

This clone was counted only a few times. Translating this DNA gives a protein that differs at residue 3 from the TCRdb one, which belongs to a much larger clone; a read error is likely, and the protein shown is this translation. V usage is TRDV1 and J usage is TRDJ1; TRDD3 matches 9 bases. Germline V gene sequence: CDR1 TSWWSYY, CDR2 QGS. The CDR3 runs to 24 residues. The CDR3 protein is CAPGEVLKKVHWGTRLFNIDKLIF. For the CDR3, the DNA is TGTGCTCCTGGGGAAGTCCTCAAGAAAGTACACTGGGGGACACGATTGTTTAACATCGATAAACTCATCTTT.

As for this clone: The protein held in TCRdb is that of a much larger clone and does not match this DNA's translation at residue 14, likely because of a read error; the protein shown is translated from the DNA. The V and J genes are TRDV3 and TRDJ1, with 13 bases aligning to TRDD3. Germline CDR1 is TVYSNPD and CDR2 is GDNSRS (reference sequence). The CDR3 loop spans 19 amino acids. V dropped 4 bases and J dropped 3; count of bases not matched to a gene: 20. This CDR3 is CACVLSVYWGIRNPDKLIF. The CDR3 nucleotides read TGTGCCTGCGTCCTAAGCGTATACTGGGGGATACGCAACCCCGATAAACTCATCTTT.

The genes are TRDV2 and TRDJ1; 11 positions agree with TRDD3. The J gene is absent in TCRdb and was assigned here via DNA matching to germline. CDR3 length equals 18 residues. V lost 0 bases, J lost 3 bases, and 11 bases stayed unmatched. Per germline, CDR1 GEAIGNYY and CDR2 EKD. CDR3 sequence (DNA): TGTGCCTGTGACACCGGAATTGGGGGATACGCGGATCCCGATAAACTCATCTTT. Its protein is CACDTGIGGYADPDKLIF.

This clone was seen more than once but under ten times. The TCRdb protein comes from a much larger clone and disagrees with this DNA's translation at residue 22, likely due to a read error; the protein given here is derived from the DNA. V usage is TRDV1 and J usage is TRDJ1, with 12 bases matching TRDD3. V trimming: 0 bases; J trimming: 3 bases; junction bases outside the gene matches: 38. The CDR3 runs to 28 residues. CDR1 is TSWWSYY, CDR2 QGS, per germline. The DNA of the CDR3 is TGTGCTCTTGGGGAACTAGGGCCTACTACCTACTGGGGGATACCCCGTAATCTGCTAAATCCGTGGGCCGATAAACTCATCTTT. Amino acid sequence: CALGELGPTTYWGIPRNLLNPWADKLIF.

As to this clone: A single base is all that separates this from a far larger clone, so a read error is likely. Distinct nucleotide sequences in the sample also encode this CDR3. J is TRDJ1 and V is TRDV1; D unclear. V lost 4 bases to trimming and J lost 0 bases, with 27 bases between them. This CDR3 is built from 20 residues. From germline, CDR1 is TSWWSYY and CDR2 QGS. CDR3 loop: CALGGILLPGYASYTDKLIF. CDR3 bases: TGTGCTCTTGGGGGGATTCTCCTCCCGGGGTACGCCTCCTACACCGATAAACTCATCTTT.

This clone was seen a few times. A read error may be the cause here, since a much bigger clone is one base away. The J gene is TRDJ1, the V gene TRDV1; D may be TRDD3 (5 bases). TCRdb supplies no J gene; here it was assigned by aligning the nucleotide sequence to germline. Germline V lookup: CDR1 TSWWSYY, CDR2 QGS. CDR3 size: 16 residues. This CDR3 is CALGEHPRYPSDKLIF. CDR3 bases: TGTGCACTTGGGGAACACCCGAGATACCCCAGCGATAAACTCATCTTT.

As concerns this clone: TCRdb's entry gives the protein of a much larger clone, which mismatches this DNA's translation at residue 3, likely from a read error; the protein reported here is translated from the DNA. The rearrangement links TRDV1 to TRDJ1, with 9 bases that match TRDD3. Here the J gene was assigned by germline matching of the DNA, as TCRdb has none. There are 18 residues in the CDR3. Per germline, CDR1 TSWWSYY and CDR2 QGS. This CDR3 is CAPGERKYWGTHTDKLIF. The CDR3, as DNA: TGTGCTCCTGGGGAACGGAAGTACTGGGGGACTCACACCGATAAACTCATCTTT.

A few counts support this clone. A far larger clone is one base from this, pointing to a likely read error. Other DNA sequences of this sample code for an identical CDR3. CDR3 DNA: TGTGCCATTGGGGAAACGGGCCTTCCCAAACGTGGAGGGGATCCACCCATAAACACCGATAAACTCATCTTT. Amino acid sequence: CAIGETGLPKRGGDPPINTDKLIF. This chain joins TRDV1 and TRDJ1; D is perhaps TRDD2 or TRDD3 (6 bases each). Since TCRdb gives no J gene, matching the DNA to germline was used here to assign it. CDR1 and CDR2 (germline): TSWWSYY, QGS. This CDR3 is 24 amino acids long.

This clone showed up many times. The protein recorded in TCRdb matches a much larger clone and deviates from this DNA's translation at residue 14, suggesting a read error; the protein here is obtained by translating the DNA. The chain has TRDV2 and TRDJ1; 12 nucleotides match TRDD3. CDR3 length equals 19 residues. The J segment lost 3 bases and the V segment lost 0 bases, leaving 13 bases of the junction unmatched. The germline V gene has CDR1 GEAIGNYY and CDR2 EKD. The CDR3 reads CACDTLPPGGYGSADKLIF. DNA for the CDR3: TGTGCCTGTGACACCCTGCCTCCTGGGGGATACGGAAGCGCCGATAAACTCATCTTT.

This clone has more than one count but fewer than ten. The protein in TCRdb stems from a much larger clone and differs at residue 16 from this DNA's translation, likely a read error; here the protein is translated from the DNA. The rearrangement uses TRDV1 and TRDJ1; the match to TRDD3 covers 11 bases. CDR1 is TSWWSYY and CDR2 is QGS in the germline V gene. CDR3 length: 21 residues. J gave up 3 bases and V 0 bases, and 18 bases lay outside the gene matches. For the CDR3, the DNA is TGTGCTCTTGGGGAACTTCTTATACTAGTCTCTGGGGGATACAAGGCCGATAAACTCATCTTT. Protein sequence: CALGELLILVSGGYKADKLIF.

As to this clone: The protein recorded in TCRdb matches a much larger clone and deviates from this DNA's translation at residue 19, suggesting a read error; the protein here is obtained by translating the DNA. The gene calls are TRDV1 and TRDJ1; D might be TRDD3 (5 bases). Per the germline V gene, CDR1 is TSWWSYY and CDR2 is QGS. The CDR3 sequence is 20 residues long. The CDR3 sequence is CALGSNAARASPPGADKLTF. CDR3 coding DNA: TGTGCTCTTGGGTCGAACGCAGCGAGAGCCTCGCCGCCGGGGGCCGATAAACTCACCTTT.

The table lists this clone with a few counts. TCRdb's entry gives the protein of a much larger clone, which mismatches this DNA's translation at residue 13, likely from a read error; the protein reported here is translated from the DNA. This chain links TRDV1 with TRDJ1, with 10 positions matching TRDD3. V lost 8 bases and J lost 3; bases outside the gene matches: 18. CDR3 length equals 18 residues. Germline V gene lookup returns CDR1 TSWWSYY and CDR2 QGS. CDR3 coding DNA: TGTGCTCTTTGGTGTCCCTATCTACTGGGGGATGGCGCCGATAAACTCATCTTT. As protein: CALWCPYLLGDGADKLIF.

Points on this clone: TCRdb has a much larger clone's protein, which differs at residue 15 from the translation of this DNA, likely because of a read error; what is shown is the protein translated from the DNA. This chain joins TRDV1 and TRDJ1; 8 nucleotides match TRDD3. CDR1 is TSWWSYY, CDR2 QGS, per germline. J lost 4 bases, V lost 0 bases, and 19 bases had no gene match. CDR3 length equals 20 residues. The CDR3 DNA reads TGTGCTCTTGGGGAACTAAATCCCAACTACTGGGGGTGGAGAATCGATAAACTCATCTTT. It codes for CALGELNPNYWGWRIDKLIF.

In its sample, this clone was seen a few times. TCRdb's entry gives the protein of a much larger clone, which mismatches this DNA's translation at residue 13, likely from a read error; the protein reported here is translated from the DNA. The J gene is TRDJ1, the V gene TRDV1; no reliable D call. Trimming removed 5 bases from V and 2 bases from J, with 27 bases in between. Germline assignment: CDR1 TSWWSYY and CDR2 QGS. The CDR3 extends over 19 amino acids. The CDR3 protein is CALGCQGVATPLPTDKLIF. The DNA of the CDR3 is TGTGCTCTTGGGTGCCAGGGAGTGGCTACTCCCCTGCCTACCGATAAACTCATCTTT.

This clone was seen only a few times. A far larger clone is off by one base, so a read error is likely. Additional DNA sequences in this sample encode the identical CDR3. DNA of the CDR3: TGTGCTCTTGGGGAACTAGTGACGATAAAGACTGGGGGATACTTAAGCGATAAGCTCATCTTT. Encoded protein: CALGELVTIKTGGYLSDKLIF. The chain carries TRDV1 and TRDJ1; 12 bases map to TRDD3. The CDR3 runs to 21 residues. The germline gives CDR1 TSWWSYY, CDR2 QGS.

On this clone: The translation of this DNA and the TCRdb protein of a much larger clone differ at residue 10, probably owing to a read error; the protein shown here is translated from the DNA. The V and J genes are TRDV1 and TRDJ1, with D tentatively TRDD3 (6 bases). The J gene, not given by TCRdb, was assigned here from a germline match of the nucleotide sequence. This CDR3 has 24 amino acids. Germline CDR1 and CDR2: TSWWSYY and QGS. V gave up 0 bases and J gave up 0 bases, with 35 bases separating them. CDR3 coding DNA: TGTGCTCTTGGGGAACTCGGTTTCTTACCTCCTAGACGATTCCTGGGGCGAAACACCGATAAACTCATCTTT. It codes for CALGELGFLPPRRFLGRNTDKLIF.

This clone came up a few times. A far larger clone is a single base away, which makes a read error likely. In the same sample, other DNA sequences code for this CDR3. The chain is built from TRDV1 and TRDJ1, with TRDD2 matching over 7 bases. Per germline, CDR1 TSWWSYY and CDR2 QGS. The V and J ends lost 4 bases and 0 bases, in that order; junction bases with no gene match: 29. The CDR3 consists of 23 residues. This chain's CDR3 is CALGVLSSYPFRRLAFYTDKLIF. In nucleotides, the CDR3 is TGTGCTCTTGGGGTCCTTAGTTCCTACCCCTTTCGCCGTCTGGCCTTTTACACCGATAAACTCATCTTT.

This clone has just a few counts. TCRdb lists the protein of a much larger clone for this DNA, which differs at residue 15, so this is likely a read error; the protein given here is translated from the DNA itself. The CDR3 sequence is CALGELHLPTKGSTGKLIF. The CDR3 DNA sequence: TGTGCTCTTGGGGAACTTCATCTTCCTACGAAGGGTTCCACCGGTAAACTCATCTTT. The rearrangement uses TRDV1 and TRDJ1; 8 nucleotides line up with TRDD2. The CDR3 covers 19 residues. CDR1 TSWWSYY and CDR2 QGS come from the germline V gene.

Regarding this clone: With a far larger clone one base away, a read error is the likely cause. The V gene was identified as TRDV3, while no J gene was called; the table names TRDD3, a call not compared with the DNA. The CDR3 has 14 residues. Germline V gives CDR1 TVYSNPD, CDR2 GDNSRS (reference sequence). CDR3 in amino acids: CAFTGGYGTDKLIF. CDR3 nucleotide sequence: TGTGCCTTTACCGGGGGATACGGAACCGATAAGCTCATCTTT.

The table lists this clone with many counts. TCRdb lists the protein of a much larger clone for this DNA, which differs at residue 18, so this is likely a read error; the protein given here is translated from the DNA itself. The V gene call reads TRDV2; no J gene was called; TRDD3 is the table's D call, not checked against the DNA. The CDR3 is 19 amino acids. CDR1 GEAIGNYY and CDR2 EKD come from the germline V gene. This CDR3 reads CACDNPAFLDCGYTDKLTF. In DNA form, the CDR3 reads TGTGCCTGTGATAATCCCGCCTTCCTTGACTGCGGGTACACCGATAAACTCACCTTT.

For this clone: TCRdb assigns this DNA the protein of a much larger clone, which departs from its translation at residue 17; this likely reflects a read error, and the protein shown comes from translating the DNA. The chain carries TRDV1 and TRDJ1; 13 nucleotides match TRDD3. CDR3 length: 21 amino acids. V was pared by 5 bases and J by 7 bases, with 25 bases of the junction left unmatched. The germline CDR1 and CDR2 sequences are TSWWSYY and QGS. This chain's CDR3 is CALGKAFPPNYWGIRYGKLIF. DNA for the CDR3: TGTGCTCTTGGGAAGGCCTTCCCACCCAACTACTGGGGGATACGCTACGGTAAACTCATCTTT.

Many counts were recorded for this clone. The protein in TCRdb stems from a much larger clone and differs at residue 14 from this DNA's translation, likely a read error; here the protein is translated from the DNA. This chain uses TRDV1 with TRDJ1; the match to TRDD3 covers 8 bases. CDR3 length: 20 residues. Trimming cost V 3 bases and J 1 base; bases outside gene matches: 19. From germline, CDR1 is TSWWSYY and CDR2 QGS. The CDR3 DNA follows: TGTGCTCTTGGGGAGTTACTCTGGGGGACGAGTTTAAAGTGCACCGATAAACTCATCTTT. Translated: CALGELLWGTSLKCTDKLIF.